Below, 18 T cell receptor beta chains from the same sample are listed, as sequenced in a study of cytomegalovirus exposure and HLA in healthy donors. Vbeta (60) and Jbeta (13) primers were used in the PCR. The table came from immunoSEQ multiplex PCR; TCRdb's copy has only in-frame clones and leaves some out. The table lists 170,000 or so clones, about four fifths of them singletons. The sequenced sample was PBMCs. These receptors were taken from a boy aged 2 to 10 in good health and CMV-seronegative.

The rearrangement links TRBV4-2 to TRBJ2-5; 9 bases are a match to TRBD1. V lost 4 bases and J lost 6; bases outside the gene matches: 15. The germline gives CDR1 LGHNA, CDR2 YNFKEQ. The CDR3 extends over 17 amino acids. CDR3 loop: CASSPGQGGGRIKTQYF. In nucleotides, the CDR3 is TGTGCCAGCAGCCCGGGACAGGGAGGGGGGAGGATTAAGACCCAGTACTTC.

The chain links TRBV5-1 to TRBJ1-2; 9 bases are shared with TRBD1. Per germline, CDR1 SGHRS and CDR2 YFSETQ. Losses at the gene ends were 4 bases for V and 4 bases for J; bases not matched to a gene: 5. The CDR3 consists of 14 residues. The CDR3 loop reads CASSPDRGIYGYTF. DNA of the CDR3: TGCGCCAGCAGCCCGGACAGGGGCATCTATGGCTACACCTTC.

The chain has TRBV14 and TRBJ2-3; TRBD2 aligns across 8 bases. There are 17 residues in the CDR3. The V and J ends lost 1 base and 7 bases, in that order; junction bases with no gene match: 13. Germline-derived CDR1 and CDR2 are SGHDN and FVKESK. The CDR3 sequence: CASSQALAGITPYTQYF. DNA for the CDR3: TGTGCCAGCAGCCAAGCCCTAGCGGGCATCACCCCATATACGCAGTATTTT.

V and J are TRBV10-2 and TRBJ2-1; 10 nucleotides match TRBD2. V lost 0 bases to trimming and J lost 8 bases; unmatched junction nucleotides: 7. The CDR3 runs 16 residues. Germline CDR1 is WSHSY and CDR2 is SAAADI. The CDR3 sequence is CASSESRLAGADEQFF. In DNA, the CDR3 is TGCGCCAGCAGTGAGTCGCGGCTAGCGGGAGCCGATGAGCAGTTCTTC.

The chain links TRBV9 to TRBJ2-1, with 8 positions matching TRBD2. Germline trimming cut 4 bases from V and 5 bases from J; bases unmatched to any gene: 14. Germline V lookup: CDR1 SGDLS, CDR2 YYNGEE. The CDR3 extends over 17 amino acids. The CDR3 loop is CASSPGLAPIPNNEQFF. The CDR3 coding sequence is TGTGCCAGCAGCCCAGGACTAGCCCCCATCCCGAACAATGAGCAGTTCTTC.

The chain links TRBV27 to TRBJ1-2; no clear D. Deletions cut 2 bases from V and 0 bases from J, with 4 bases between. Germline assignment: CDR1 MNHEY and CDR2 SMNVEV (reference sequence). This CDR3 is built from 13 residues. CDR3 DNA sequence: TGTGCCAGCAGTTTAGGAGCTAACTATGGCTACACCTTC. Its protein product is CASSLGANYGYTF.

The chain links TRBV5-1 to TRBJ2-1, with 10 bases aligning to TRBD2. V was clipped by 4 bases and J by 9 bases; unmatched bases: 13. Per the germline V gene, CDR1 is SGHRS and CDR2 is YFSETQ. This CDR3 has 16 amino acids. The CDR3 nucleotides read TGCGCCAGCAGCCGTGAAGGAGCGGGAGGGCCTGGTGAGCAGTTCTTC. It translates to CASSREGAGGPGEQFF.

The genes are TRBV7-8 and TRBJ2-5; D not resolved. The CDR3 runs to 15 residues. V dropped 0 bases and J dropped 1 base, with 9 bases sitting between them. Germline values: CDR1 SGHVS, CDR2 FQNEAQ. CDR3: CASSLADTTQETQYF. As DNA, the CDR3 is TGTGCCAGCAGCTTAGCTGACACGACCCAAGAGACCCAGTACTTC.

This clone was seen only once. The genes are TRBV27 and TRBJ2-1, with 7 bases lining up with TRBD2. CDR1 MNHEY and CDR2 SMNVEV come from the germline V gene (reference sequence). V dropped 3 bases and J dropped 7; count of bases not matched to a gene: 9. The CDR3 runs 15 residues. CDR3 residues: CASSFAGRARNEQFF. CDR3 nucleotides: TGTGCCAGCAGTTTTGCGGGGAGGGCCCGGAATGAGCAGTTCTTC.

This clone appeared a single time. V gene TRBV14 combines with J gene TRBJ2-7; perhaps TRBD2 as D (6 bases). Germline assignment: CDR1 SGHDN and CDR2 FVKESK. The germline V and J ends were trimmed by 2 bases and 2 bases, with 13 bases remaining between them. The CDR3 has 15 residues. The CDR3: CASSQYAGPPYEQYF. In nucleotides, the CDR3 is TGTGCCAGCAGCCAATATGCGGGACCTCCCTACGAGCAGTACTTC.

CDR3 coding DNA: TGCGCCAGCAGCGGATGGACCCAAACGGGGGAAGCTTTCTTT. This gives the protein CASSGWTQTGEAFF. The gene calls are TRBV5-1 and TRBJ1-1, with no clear D. V lost 4 bases to trimming and J lost 8 bases, with 18 bases between them. The CDR3 contains 14 residues. The germline gives CDR1 SGHRS, CDR2 YFSETQ.

The genes are TRBV19 and TRBJ1-1; 7 nucleotides agree with TRBD1. Looked up from germline, CDR1 is LNHDA and CDR2 is SQIVND (reference sequence). The CDR3 has 15 amino acids. The V gene end was trimmed by 2 bases and the J gene end by 5 bases; junction bases not matched to a gene: 8. DNA for the CDR3: TGTGCCAGTAGTATACCTCGACAGGGAAGGACTGAAGCTTTCTTT. Translated, it gives CASSIPRQGRTEAFF. Drawing the rest from reference TRBV19 and TRBJ1-1, the complete variable domain is DGGITQSPKYLFRKEGQNVTLSCEQNLNHDAMYWYRQDPGQGLRLIYYSQIVNDFQKGDIAEGYSVSREKKESFPLTVTSAQKNPTAFYLCASSIPRQGRTEAFFGQGTRLTVV.

CDR3 sequence (DNA): TGTGCCAGCAGTTTCCGGACTAGCGGGCTACACTCCTACAATGAGCAGTTCTTC. Translating it yields CASSFRTSGLHSYNEQFF. The V and J genes are TRBV28 and TRBJ2-1; 11 nucleotides agree with TRBD2. Germline trimming cut 3 bases from V and 0 bases from J; bases unmatched to any gene: 7. From germline, CDR1 is MDHEN and CDR2 SYDVKM. This CDR3 has 18 residues.

The V gene is TRBV10-3, the J gene TRBJ2-1, with D tentatively TRBD1 (5 bases). The germline V and J ends were trimmed by 0 bases and 2 bases, with 17 bases remaining between them. The CDR3 extends over 18 amino acids. The germline CDR1 and CDR2 sequences are ENHRY and SYGVKD. The CDR3 spells CAISESSDRQIAYNEQFF. The CDR3 DNA is TGTGCCATCAGTGAGTCGTCCGACAGACAAATCGCCTACAATGAGCAGTTCTTC.

This chain joins TRBV5-1 and TRBJ1-2, with unresolved D. The V end was cut by 4 bases, the J end by 8 bases, with 21 bases between. From germline, CDR1 is SGHRS and CDR2 YFSETQ. This CDR3 has 15 amino acids. The CDR3 loop is CASSPDVGGPGGYTF. CDR3 sequence (DNA): TGCGCCAGCAGCCCTGACGTAGGAGGCCCGGGAGGCTACACCTTC.

The rearrangement uses TRBV7-2 and TRBJ2-1; D perhaps matches TRBD1 (5 bases). V shed 1 base and J shed 3 bases, with 10 bases lying between them. Germline V gives CDR1 SGHTA, CDR2 FQGNSA. CDR3 size: 15 residues. The CDR3, as DNA: TGTGCCAGCAGCTTAGGGGGCGGAAGCTACAATGAGCAGTTCTTC. Its translation: CASSLGGGSYNEQFF.

This chain joins TRBV9 and TRBJ1-2; maybe TRBD1 (6 bases). The CDR3 is 11 amino acids. CDR1 is SGDLS, CDR2 YYNGEE, per germline. V was cut by 6 bases and J by 4 bases, with 7 bases left in between. The CDR3 nucleotides read TGTGCCAGCACAGGGGCCTATGGCTACACCTTC. This translates into CASTGAYGYTF. Full variable domain (remainder filled in from reference TRBV9 and TRBJ1-2): DSGVTQTPKHLITATGQRVTLRCSPRSGDLSVYWYQQSLDQGLQFLIQYYNGEERAKGNILERFSAQQFPDLHSELNLSSLELGDSALYFCASTGAYGYTFGSGTRLTVV.

V is TRBV19 and J is TRBJ1-5; D call uncertain. The CDR3 is made up of 13 amino acids. Trimming took off 6 bases at V and 0 bases at J, with 6 bases between the two ends. Per the germline V gene, CDR1 is LNHDA and CDR2 is SQIVND (reference sequence). CDR3 sequence (DNA): TGTGCCAGTAGGCTAATTAGCAATCAGCCCCAGCATTTT. This encodes CASRLISNQPQHF.